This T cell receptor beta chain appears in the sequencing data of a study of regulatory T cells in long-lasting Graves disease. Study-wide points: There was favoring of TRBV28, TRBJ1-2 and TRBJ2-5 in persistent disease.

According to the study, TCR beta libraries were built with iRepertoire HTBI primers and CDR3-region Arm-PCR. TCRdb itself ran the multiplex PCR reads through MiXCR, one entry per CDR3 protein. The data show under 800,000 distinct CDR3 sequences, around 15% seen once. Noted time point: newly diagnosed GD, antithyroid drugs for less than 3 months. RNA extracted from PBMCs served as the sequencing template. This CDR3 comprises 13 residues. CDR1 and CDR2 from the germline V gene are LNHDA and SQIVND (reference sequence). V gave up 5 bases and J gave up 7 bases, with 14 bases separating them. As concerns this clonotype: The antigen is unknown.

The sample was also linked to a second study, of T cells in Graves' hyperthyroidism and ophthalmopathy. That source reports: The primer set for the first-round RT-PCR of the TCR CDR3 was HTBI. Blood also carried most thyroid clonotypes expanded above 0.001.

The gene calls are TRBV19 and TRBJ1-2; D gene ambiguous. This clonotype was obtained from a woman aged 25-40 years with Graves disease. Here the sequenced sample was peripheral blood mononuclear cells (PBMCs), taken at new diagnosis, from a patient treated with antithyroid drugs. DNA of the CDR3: TGTGCCAGTAGTCCTCTTGGACGCACTGGCTACACCTTC. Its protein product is CASSPLGRTGYTF.